This TCR beta chain came from a study of breast tumors, draining lymph nodes, adjacent tissues. Samples came from axillary lymph nodes draining the breast cancer. Trimming cost V 4 bases and J 4 bases; bases outside gene matches: 4. This CDR3 spans 14 amino acids. Germline assignment: CDR1 MNHNY and CDR2 SVGAGI (reference sequence). This clonotype appeared many times. TCRdb recomputed calls from the multiplex PCR reads with MiXCR, one row per CDR3 protein. Of about 130,000 distinct CDR3 sequences in the sample, around 20% were seen once. The chain uses TRBV6-6 and TRBJ2-5; TRBD1 matches 9 bases. The receptor's source is a female donor with breast cancer. Some clones in this sample may be carry-over from other donors' samples. The sample comprised axillary lymph node tissue. The CDR3 region is CASSSPGQGETQYF. Here the CDR3 DNA reads TGTGCCAGCAGTTCTCCGGGACAGGGAGAGACCCAGTACTTC.